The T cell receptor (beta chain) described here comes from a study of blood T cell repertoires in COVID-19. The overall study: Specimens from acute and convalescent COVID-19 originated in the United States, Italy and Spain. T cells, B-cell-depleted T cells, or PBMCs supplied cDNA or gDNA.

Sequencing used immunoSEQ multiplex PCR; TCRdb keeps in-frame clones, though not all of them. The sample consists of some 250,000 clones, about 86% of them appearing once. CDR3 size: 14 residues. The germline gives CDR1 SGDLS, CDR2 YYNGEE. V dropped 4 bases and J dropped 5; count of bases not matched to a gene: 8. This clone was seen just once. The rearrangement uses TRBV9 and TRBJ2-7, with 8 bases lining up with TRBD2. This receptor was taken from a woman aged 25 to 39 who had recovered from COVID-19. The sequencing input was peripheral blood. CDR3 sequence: CASSFGLALDEQYF. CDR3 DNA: TGTGCCAGCAGCTTCGGACTAGCTCTCGACGAGCAGTACTTC.